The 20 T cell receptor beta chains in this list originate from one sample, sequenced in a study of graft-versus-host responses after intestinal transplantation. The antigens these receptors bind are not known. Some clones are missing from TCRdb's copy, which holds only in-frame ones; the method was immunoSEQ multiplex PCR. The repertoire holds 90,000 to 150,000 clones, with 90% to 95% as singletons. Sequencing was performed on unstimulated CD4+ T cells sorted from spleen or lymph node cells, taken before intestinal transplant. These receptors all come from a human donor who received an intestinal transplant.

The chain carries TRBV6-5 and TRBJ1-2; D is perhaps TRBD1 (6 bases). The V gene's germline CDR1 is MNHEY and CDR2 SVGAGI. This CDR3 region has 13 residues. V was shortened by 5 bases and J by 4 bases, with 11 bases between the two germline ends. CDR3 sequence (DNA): TGTGCCAGCAGTACAGGGAGGCGCTATGGCTACACCTTC. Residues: CASSTGRRYGYTF.

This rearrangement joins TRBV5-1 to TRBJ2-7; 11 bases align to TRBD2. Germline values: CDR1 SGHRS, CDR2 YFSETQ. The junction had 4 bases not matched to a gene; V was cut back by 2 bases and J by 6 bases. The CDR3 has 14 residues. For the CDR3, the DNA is TGCGCCAGCAGCTTCCTAGGACTAGCGGGCGAGCAGTACTTC. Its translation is CASSFLGLAGEQYF.

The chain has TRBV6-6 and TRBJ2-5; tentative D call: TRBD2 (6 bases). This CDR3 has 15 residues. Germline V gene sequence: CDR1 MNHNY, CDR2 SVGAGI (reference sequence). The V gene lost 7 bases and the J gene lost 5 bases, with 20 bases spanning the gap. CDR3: CASTLSGTGVETQYF. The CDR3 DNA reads TGTGCCAGCACCCTGTCGGGTACGGGGGTCGAGACCCAGTACTTC.

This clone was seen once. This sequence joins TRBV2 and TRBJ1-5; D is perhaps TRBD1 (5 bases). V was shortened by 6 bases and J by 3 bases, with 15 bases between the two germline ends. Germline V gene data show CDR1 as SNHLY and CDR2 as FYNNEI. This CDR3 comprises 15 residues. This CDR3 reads CASSQGSKYNQPQHF. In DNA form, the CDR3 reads TGTGCCAGCAGCCAGGGTAGCAAGTACAATCAGCCCCAGCATTTT.

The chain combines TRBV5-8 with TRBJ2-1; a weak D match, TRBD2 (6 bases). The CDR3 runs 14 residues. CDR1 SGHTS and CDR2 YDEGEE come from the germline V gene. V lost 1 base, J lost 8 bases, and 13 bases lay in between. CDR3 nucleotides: TGTGCCAGCAGCTTGCGACTAGTTGGTCATGAGCAGTTCTTC. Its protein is CASSLRLVGHEQFF.

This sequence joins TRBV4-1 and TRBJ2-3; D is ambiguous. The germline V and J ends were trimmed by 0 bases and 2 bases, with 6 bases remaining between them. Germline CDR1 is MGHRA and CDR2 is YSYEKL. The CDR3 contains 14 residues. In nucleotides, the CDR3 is TGCGCCAGCAGCCAAGATCATGCCACAGATACGCAGTATTTT. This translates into CASSQDHATDTQYF.

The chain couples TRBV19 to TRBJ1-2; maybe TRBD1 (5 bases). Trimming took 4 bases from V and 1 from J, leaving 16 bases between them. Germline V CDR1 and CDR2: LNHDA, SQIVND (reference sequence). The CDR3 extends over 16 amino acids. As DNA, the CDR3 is TGTGCCAGTAGTAGGGGAGGGGTTCGGAATAACTATGGCTACACCTTC. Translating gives CASSRGGVRNNYGYTF.

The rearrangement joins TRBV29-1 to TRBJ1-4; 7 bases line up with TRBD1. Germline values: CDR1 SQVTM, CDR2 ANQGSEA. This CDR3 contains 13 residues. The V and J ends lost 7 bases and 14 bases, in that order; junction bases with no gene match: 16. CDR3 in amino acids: CSAKMTGKGWLFF. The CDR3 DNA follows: TGCAGCGCTAAAATGACAGGGAAGGGCTGGCTGTTTTTT.

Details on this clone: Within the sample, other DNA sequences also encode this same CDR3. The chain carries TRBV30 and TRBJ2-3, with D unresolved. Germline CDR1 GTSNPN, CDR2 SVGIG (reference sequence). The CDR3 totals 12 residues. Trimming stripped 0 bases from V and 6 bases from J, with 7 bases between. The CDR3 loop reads CAWSVLADTQYF. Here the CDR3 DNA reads TGTGCCTGGAGTGTACTGGCCGATACGCAGTATTTT. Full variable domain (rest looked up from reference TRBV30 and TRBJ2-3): SQTIHQWPATLVQPVGSPLSLECTVEGTSNPNLYWYRQAAGRGLQLLFYSVGIGQISSEVPQNLSASRPQDRQFILSSKKLLLSDSGFYLCAWSVLADTQYFGPGTRLTVL.

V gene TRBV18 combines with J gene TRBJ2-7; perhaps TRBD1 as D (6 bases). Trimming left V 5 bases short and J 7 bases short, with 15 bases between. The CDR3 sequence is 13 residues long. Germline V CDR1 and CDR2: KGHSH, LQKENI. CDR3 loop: CASSSTGVEEQYF. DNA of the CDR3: TGTGCCAGCTCATCGACAGGCGTCGAGGAGCAGTACTTC.

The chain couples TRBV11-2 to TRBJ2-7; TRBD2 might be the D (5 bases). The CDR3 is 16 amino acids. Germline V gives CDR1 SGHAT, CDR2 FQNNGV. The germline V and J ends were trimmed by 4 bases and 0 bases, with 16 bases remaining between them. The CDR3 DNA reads TGTGCCAGCAGCTCTCTGACCGGACTCTTCTCCTACGAGCAGTACTTC. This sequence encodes CASSSLTGLFSYEQYF.

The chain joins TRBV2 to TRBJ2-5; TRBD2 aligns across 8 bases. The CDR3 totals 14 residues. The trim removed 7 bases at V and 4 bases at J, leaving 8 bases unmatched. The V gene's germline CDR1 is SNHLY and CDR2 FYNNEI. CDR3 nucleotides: TGTGCCAGCACCTACTCGGGGGGGGGAGAGACCCAGTACTTC. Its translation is CASTYSGGGETQYF.

CDR3 protein: CASSRSGTSGSYEQFF. The CDR3 DNA sequence: TGTGCCAGTAGCCGATCCGGGACTAGCGGGAGTTATGAGCAGTTCTTC. The chain uses TRBV19 and TRBJ2-1; 14 nucleotides line up with TRBD2. Germline V gene sequence: CDR1 LNHDA, CDR2 SQIVND (reference sequence). V shed 6 bases and J 8 bases; nucleotides not matched to a gene: 9. The CDR3 extends over 16 amino acids. Full variable domain (rest looked up from reference TRBV19 and TRBJ2-1): DGGITQSPKYLFRKEGQNVTLSCEQNLNHDAMYWYRQDPGQGLRLIYYSQIVNDFQKGDIAEGYSVSREKKESFPLTVTSAQKNPTAFYLCASSRSGTSGSYEQFFGPGTRLTVL.

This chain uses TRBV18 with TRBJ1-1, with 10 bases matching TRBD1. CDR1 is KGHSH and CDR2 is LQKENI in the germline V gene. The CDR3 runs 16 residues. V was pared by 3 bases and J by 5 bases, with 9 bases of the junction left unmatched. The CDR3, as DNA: TGTGCCAGCTCACCGCGACAGGGGGCTGCAGGGACTGAAGCTTTCTTT. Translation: CASSPRQGAAGTEAFF.

CDR3 region: CASSLFYGNQPQHF. CDR3 nucleotides: TGTGCCAGCAGTTTATTCTATGGCAATCAGCCCCAGCATTTT. This chain joins TRBV28 and TRBJ1-5; D gene uncertain. Trimming left V 1 base short and J 2 bases short, with 6 bases between. Per the germline V gene, CDR1 is MDHEN and CDR2 is SYDVKM. The CDR3 loop spans 14 amino acids.

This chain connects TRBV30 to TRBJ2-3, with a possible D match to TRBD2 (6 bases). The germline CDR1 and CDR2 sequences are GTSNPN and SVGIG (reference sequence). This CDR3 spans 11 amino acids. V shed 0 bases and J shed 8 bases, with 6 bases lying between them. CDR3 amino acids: CAWSVAGTQYF. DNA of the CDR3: TGTGCCTGGAGTGTAGCGGGTACGCAGTATTTT.

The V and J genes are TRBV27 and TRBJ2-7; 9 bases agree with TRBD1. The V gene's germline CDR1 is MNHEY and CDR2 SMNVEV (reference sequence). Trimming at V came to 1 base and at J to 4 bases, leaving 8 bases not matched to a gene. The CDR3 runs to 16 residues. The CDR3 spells CASSLYFRDRVYEQYF. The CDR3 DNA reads TGTGCCAGCAGTTTATACTTTCGGGACAGGGTTTACGAGCAGTACTTC.

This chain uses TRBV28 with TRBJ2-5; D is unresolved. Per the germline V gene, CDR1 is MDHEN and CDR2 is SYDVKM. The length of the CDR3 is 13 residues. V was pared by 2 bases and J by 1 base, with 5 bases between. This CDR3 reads CASSLRPQETQYF. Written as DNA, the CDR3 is TGTGCCAGCAGTTTACGACCCCAAGAGACCCAGTACTTC.

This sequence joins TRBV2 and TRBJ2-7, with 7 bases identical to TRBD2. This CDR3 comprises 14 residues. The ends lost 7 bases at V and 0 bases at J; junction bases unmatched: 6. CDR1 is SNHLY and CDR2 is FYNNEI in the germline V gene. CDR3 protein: CASTRGTNSYEQYF. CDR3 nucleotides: TGTGCCAGCACCCGCGGGACTAACTCCTACGAGCAGTACTTC.

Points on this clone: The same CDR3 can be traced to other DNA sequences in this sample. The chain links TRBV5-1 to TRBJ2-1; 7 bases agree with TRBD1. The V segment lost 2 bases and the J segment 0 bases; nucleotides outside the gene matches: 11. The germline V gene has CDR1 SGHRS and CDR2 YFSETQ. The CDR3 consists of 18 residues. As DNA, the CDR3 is TGCGCCAGCAGCTTTTTAGGGGGCTATCAAAGCTCCTACAATGAGCAGTTCTTC. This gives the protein CASSFLGGYQSSYNEQFF.